The 14 T cell receptor beta chains in this list originate from one sample, sequenced in a study of cytomegalovirus exposure and HLA in healthy donors. The primer mix had 60 Vbeta and 13 Jbeta primers. Using immunoSEQ multiplex PCR, the repertoire was profiled, and TCRdb retains in-frame clones only, with some absent. This listing includes about 160,000 clones. Sequencing was done on a sample of PBMCs. The receptors shown here come from a woman aged 55-69 years in good health and CMV-seronegative.

The CDR3 DNA follows: TGTGCCAGCAGCTTAGGGGACAGGGAGGGACTCTATGGCTACACCTTC. Translation gives CASSLGDREGLYGYTF. The chain employs TRBV7-9 and TRBJ1-2; 9 nucleotides line up with TRBD1. Trimming took 1 base from V and 4 from J; bases not matched to a gene: 7. The germline gives CDR1 SEHNR, CDR2 FQNEAQ (reference sequence). The CDR3 consists of 16 residues.

The rearrangement links TRBV5-1 to TRBJ2-7; 10 bases fit TRBD1. Trimming removed 3 bases from V and 6 bases from J; junction bases left unmatched: 9. The CDR3 is 15 residues long. Looked up from germline, CDR1 is SGHRS and CDR2 is YFSETQ. CDR3 loop: CASSSRGQGSREQYF. The CDR3 DNA sequence: TGCGCCAGCAGCTCCCGGGGACAGGGGAGCCGCGAGCAGTACTTC.

This chain joins TRBV11-2 and TRBJ2-1; D is possibly TRBD2 (5 bases). Trimming removed 2 bases from V and 10 bases from J, with 27 bases in between. The CDR3 runs 18 residues. Germline V gene sequence: CDR1 SGHAT, CDR2 FQNNGV. The CDR3 sequence is CASSLYSTRHQNSVEQFF. The CDR3 DNA sequence: TGTGCCAGCAGCTTATACTCAACTAGGCATCAGAATTCGGTAGAGCAGTTCTTC. The whole variable domain, remainder taken from reference TRBV11-2 and TRBJ2-1, is EAGVAQSPRYKIIEKRQSVAFWCNPISGHATLYWYQQILGQGPKLLIQFQNNGVVDDSQLPKDRFSAERLKGVDSTLKIQPAKLEDSAVYLCASSLYSTRHQNSVEQFFGPGTRLTVL.

V and J are TRBV5-4 and TRBJ2-7; 9 bases map to TRBD1. The J segment lost 6 bases and the V segment lost 3 bases, leaving 10 bases of the junction unmatched. This CDR3 has 15 amino acids. Germline V gene data show CDR1 as SGHNT and CDR2 as YYREEE (reference sequence). CDR3 bases: TGTGCCAGCAGCTCGGCCGGGACAGGGACCAGCGAGCAGTACTTC. Translating gives CASSSAGTGTSEQYF.

V and J are TRBV19 and TRBJ1-2; 9 positions agree with TRBD1. Germline CDR1 LNHDA, CDR2 SQIVND (reference sequence). J lost 4 bases, V lost 4 bases, and 4 bases had no gene match. The CDR3 runs 14 residues. The CDR3 region has the DNA TGTGCCAGTAGTAAGGGACAGGGCTCCTATGGCTACACCTTC. This translates into CASSKGQGSYGYTF. Using reference TRBV19 and TRBJ1-2 for the parts outside the CDR3, the full variable domain is DGGITQSPKYLFRKEGQNVTLSCEQNLNHDAMYWYRQDPGQGLRLIYYSQIVNDFQKGDIAEGYSVSREKKESFPLTVTSAQKNPTAFYLCASSKGQGSYGYTFGSGTRLTVV.

Concerning this clone itself: An end of the junction differs from the germline gene, which may be a read error. The V and J genes are TRBV5-1 and TRBJ2-7, with TRBD1 identical over 7 bases. In germline, CDR1 is SGHRS, CDR2 YFSETQ. The length of the CDR3 is 13 residues. The CDR3 coding sequence is TGCGCCAGCAGCTCCAGACAGGGCGAACTCCTGCACTTC. It is translated as CASSSRQGELLHF. Full variable domain (rest looked up from reference TRBV5-1 and TRBJ2-7): KAGVTQTPRYLIKTRGQQVTLSCSPISGHRSVSWYQQTPGQGLQFLFEYFSETQRNKGNFPGRFSGRQFSNSRSEMNVSTLELGDSALYLCASSSRQGELLHFGPGTRLTVT.

The chain recombines TRBV5-1 with TRBJ2-7; possibly TRBD1 for D (7 bases). Germline CDR1 reads SGHRS; CDR2 reads YFSETQ. With 1 base removed from V and 3 bases from J, the gap between germline ends came to 14 bases. The CDR3 has 15 residues. CDR3 region: CASSLLTGRFYEQYF. As DNA, the CDR3 is TGCGCCAGCAGCTTGTTGACAGGGAGGTTCTACGAGCAGTACTTC.

The chain combines TRBV9 with TRBJ2-3; perhaps TRBD2 as D (6 bases). The CDR3 is 14 residues long. Trimming pared 4 bases from V and 2 bases from J, leaving 11 bases between. Germline V CDR1 and CDR2: SGDLS, YYNGEE. The CDR3 bases are TGTGCCAGCAGCCCGGACTACCTCACAGATACGCAGTATTTT. It codes for CASSPDYLTDTQYF.

The V gene is TRBV10-2, the J gene TRBJ1-5; 7 nucleotides align to TRBD1. There are 14 residues in the CDR3. The junction had 3 bases not matched to a gene; V was cut back by 0 bases and J by 7 bases. CDR1 is WSHSY, CDR2 SAAADI, per germline. Here the CDR3 DNA reads TGCGCCAGCAGTGAGTCGACAGGGAGGCAGCCCCAGCATTTT. Amino acid sequence: CASSESTGRQPQHF.

The chain recombines TRBV7-2 with TRBJ2-5; no definite D call. V lost 4 bases and J 2 bases, leaving 5 bases between the germline ends. Per germline, CDR1 SGHTA and CDR2 FQGNSA. The CDR3 consists of 12 residues. The CDR3 reads CASSSGQETQYF. The CDR3 region has the DNA TGTGCCAGCAGCTCGGGTCAAGAGACCCAGTACTTC. Combining the CDR3 with reference TRBV7-2 and TRBJ2-5 gives the whole variable domain GAGVSQSPSNKVTEKGKDVELRCDPISGHTALYWYRQSLGQGLEFLIYFQGNSAPDKSGLPSDRFSAERTGGSVSTLTIQRTQQEDSAVYLCASSSGQETQYFGPGTRLLVL.

V is TRBV11-2 and J is TRBJ2-7; the match to TRBD1 covers 9 bases. The CDR3 runs 14 residues. Looked up from germline, CDR1 is SGHAT and CDR2 is FQNNGV. Trimming removed 5 bases from V and 4 bases from J; junction bases left unmatched: 6. The CDR3 nucleotides read TGTGCCAGCAGCGTCGGGACAGGGATGTACGAGCAGTACTTC. This gives the protein CASSVGTGMYEQYF.

V and J are TRBV6-1 and TRBJ1-6, with TRBD1 as a possible D gene (6 bases). Trimming pared 4 bases from V and 0 bases from J, leaving 13 bases between. The length of the CDR3 is 17 residues. The germline V gene encodes CDR1 MNHNS and CDR2 SASEGT. Here the CDR3 DNA reads TGTGCCAGCAGTGGTGGGGAAGGGGGCTCCTATAATTCACCCCTCCACTTT. This sequence encodes CASSGGEGGSYNSPLHF.

Regarding this clone: The same CDR3 arises from other DNA sequences in this sample as well. The gene calls are TRBV9 and TRBJ2-3; 9 nucleotides agree with TRBD2. Germline V gene data show CDR1 as SGDLS and CDR2 as YYNGEE. The CDR3 has 15 residues. Germline trimming cut 0 bases from V and 4 bases from J; bases unmatched to any gene: 3. The CDR3 DNA reads TGTGCCAGCAGCGTAGTGGGCGGGGGGGCAGATACGCAGTATTTT. It yields the protein CASSVVGGGADTQYF.

The chain recombines TRBV6-5 with TRBJ2-5; perhaps TRBD2 as D (7 bases). This CDR3 contains 14 residues. V dropped 2 bases and J dropped 4 bases, with 11 bases sitting between them. The germline V gene encodes CDR1 MNHEY and CDR2 SVGAGI. The CDR3 DNA follows: TGTGCCAGCAGTTACCGAGGGGGGGGAGAGACCCAGTACTTC. This codes for CASSYRGGGETQYF.